The clone carrying this T cell receptor beta chain has a count of ten or more. What it recognizes is unknown. With 6 bases removed from V and 4 bases from J, the gap between germline ends came to 20 bases. The CDR3 consists of 16 residues. From germline, CDR1 is MDHEN and CDR2 SYDVKM. This record comes from a study of T cells in Graves' hyperthyroidism and ophthalmopathy. Study-level results: Blood held most thyroid clonotypes expanded above 0.001 frequency.

Recently diagnosed hyperthyroidism of less than 2 months' duration affected patients aged 18 to 65. For the diagnoses, clinical symptoms, serum thyroxine and TRAb, thyroid ultrasound and orbital computed tomography were used. Extraction of PBMCs used 10 ml of fresh peripheral blood. Amplification yielded TCR beta CDR3 regions, with RNA transcripts as the source. First-round RT-PCR targeting the TCR CDR3 was performed with the HTBI primer set. In TCRdb, the multiplex PCR reads were re-called with MiXCR into one record per CDR3 protein. In the table there are around 690,000 distinct CDR3 sequences, around 15% of which are singletons.

Sequencing input: blood. This chain connects TRBV28 to TRBJ2-3; D possibly corresponds to TRBD1 (6 bases). This clonotype was obtained from a man aged 45 to 65 with Graves' hyperthyroidism. CDR3 amino acids: CASRTLGQGLSDTQYF. CDR3 DNA sequence: TGTGCCAGCAGAACCTTGGGCCAGGGGTTGTCAGATACGCAGTATTTT.